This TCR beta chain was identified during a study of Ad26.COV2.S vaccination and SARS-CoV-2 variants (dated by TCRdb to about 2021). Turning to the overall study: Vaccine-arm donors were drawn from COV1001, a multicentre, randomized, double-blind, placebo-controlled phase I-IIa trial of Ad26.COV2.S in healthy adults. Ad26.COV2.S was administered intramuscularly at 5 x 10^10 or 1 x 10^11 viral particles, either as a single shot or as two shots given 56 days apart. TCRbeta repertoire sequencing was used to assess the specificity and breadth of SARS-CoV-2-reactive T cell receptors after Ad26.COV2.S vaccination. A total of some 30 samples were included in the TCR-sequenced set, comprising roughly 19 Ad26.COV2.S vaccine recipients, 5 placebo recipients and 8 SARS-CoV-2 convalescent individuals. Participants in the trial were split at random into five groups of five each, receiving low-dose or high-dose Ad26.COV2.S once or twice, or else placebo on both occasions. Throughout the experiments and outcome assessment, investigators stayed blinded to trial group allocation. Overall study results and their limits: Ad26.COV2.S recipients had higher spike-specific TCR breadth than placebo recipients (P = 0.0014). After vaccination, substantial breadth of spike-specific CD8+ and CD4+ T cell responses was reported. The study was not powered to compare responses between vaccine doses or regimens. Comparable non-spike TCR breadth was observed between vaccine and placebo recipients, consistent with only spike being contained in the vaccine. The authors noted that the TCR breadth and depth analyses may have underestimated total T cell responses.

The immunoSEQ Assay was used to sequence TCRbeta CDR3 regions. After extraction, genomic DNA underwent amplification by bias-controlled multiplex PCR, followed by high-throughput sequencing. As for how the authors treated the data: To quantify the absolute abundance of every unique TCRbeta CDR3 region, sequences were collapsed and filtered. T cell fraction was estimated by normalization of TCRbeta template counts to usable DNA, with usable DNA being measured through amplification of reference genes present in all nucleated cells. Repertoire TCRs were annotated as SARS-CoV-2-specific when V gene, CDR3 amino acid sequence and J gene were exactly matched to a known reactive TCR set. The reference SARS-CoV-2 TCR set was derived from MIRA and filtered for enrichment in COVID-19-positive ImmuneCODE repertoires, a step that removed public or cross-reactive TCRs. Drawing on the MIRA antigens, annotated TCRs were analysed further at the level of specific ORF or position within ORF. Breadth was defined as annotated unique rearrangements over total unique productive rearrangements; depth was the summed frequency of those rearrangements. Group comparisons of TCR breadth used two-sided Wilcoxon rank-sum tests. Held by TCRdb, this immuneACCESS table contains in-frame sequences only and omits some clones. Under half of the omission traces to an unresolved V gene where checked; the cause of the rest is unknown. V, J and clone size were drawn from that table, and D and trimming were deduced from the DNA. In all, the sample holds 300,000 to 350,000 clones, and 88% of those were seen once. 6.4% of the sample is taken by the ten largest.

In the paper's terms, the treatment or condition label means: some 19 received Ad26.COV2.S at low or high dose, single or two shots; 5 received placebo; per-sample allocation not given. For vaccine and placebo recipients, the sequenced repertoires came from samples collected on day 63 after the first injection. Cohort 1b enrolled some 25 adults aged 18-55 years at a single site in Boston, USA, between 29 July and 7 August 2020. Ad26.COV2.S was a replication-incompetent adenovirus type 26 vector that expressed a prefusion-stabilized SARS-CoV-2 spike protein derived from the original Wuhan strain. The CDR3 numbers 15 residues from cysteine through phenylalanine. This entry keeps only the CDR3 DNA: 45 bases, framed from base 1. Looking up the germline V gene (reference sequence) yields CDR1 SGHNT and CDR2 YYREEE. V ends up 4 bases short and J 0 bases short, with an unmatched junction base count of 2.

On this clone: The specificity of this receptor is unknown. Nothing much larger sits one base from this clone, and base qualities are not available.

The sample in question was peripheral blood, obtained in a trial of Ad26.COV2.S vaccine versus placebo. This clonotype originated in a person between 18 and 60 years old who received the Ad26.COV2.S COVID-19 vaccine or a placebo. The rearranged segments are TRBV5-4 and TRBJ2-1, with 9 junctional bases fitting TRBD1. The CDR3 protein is CASSGTGSSYNEQFF. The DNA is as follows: TGTGCCAGCAGCGGGACAGGGAGCTCCTACAATGAGCAGTTCTTC.